These 8 T cell receptor beta chains came from one sample sequenced in a study of T cells in Graves' hyperthyroidism and ophthalmopathy. Template material for amplifying TCR beta CDR3 regions consisted of RNA transcripts. The HTBI primer set served for first-round RT-PCR of the TCR CDR3. TCRdb ran MiXCR on the multiplex PCR reads and lists one entry per CDR3 protein. The table includes roughly 500,000 distinct CDR3 sequences, 35% to 55% detected once. The specimen was peripheral blood or thyroid tissue (not recorded which). These receptor sequences come from an adult woman with Graves' disease, either hyperthyroidism or ophthalmopathy (not recorded which).

The chain is built from TRBV5-1 and TRBJ2-3; D not certain. V was pared by 2 bases and J by 4 bases, with 5 bases between. The CDR3 spans 12 residues. Germline V gene sequence: CDR1 SGHRS, CDR2 YFSETQ. The CDR3: CASSFGADTQYF. CDR3 nucleotides: TGCGCCAGCAGCTTTGGGGCAGATACGCAGTATTTT.

The V call is TRBV7-2, the J call TRBJ2-5; 9 bases map to TRBD2. CDR1 SGHTA and CDR2 FQGNSA come from the germline V gene. The CDR3 sequence is 15 residues long. Germline trimming cut 6 bases from V and 5 bases from J; bases unmatched to any gene: 10. As DNA, the CDR3 is TGTGCCAGCAGGGGAAGCGTAGCGGGAGTCGAGACCCAGTACTTC. This encodes CASRGSVAGVETQYF.

This clonotype was observed at least ten times. This chain uses TRBV6-1 with TRBJ1-2; D uncertain. The CDR3 extends over 12 amino acids. The V end lost 9 bases, the J end lost 4 bases, and 12 bases lay between the germline ends. Germline CDR1 MNHNS, CDR2 SASEGT. The CDR3 loop reads CASHARAYGYTF. As DNA, the CDR3 is TGTGCCAGTCACGCCCGGGCCTATGGCTACACCTTC.

The J gene is TRBJ1-2, the V gene TRBV10-3, with a possible D match to TRBD1 (5 bases). The germline V gene has CDR1 ENHRY and CDR2 SYGVKD. Trimming pared 0 bases from V and 4 bases from J, leaving 12 bases between. The CDR3 runs to 15 residues. CDR3 sequence reads: CAISESGGGTYGYTF. The CDR3 bases are TGTGCCATCAGTGAGTCTGGCGGGGGGACCTATGGCTACACCTTC.

The chain links TRBV7-8 to TRBJ1-6; D might be TRBD1 (6 bases). The CDR3 sequence is 15 residues long. CDR1 SGHVS and CDR2 FQNEAQ come from the germline V gene. V was cut by 1 base and J by 9 bases, with 13 bases left in between. CDR3 amino acids: CASSLDPGGGSPLHF. CDR3 coding DNA: TGTGCCAGCAGCTTAGATCCGGGGGGCGGTTCACCCCTCCACTTT. The variable domain in full, with the rest retrieved from reference TRBV7-8 and TRBJ1-6, is GAGVSQSPRYKVAKRGQDVALRCDPISGHVSLFWYQQALGQGPEFLTYFQNEAQLDKSGLPSDRFFAERPEGSVSTLKIQRTQQEDSAVYLCASSLDPGGGSPLHFGNGTRLTVT.

This chain connects TRBV7-9 to TRBJ1-1, with D tentatively TRBD1 (6 bases). CDR1 and CDR2 from the germline V gene are SEHNR and FQNEAQ (reference sequence). CDR3 length: 14 amino acids. Trimming removed 7 bases from V and 1 base from J, with 13 bases in between. The CDR3 loop reads CASTPARGNTEAFF. The CDR3, as DNA: TGTGCCAGCACCCCCGCCAGGGGGAACACTGAAGCTTTCTTT.

A word on this clonotype: One end of the junction does not line up with germline, which may come from a read error. This chain joins TRBV11-2 and TRBJ1-5; D unresolved. Germline CDR1 is SGHAT and CDR2 is FQNNGV. The CDR3 spans 16 residues. The CDR3 region is CASSLTSGRGNEPQHF. The CDR3 DNA sequence: TGTGCCAGCAGCTTGACTAGCGGGAGAGGCAATGAGCCCCAGCATTTT.

This clonotype was recorded many times. In DNA form, the CDR3 reads TGTGCCACAGGCCGGGACACCAACTACGAGCAGTACTTC. As protein: CATGRDTNYEQYF. The chain couples TRBV19 to TRBJ2-7, with TRBD1 as a possible D gene (6 bases). The CDR3 sequence is 13 residues long. Germline CDR1 is LNHDA and CDR2 is SQIVND (reference sequence). Trimming took off 10 bases at V and 3 bases at J, with 16 bases between the two ends. The full variable domain, with the rest looked up from reference TRBV19 and TRBJ2-7, is DGGITQSPKYLFRKEGQNVTLSCEQNLNHDAMYWYRQDPGQGLRLIYYSQIVNDFQKGDIAEGYSVSREKKESFPLTVTSAQKNPTAFYLCATGRDTNYEQYFGPGTRLTVT.